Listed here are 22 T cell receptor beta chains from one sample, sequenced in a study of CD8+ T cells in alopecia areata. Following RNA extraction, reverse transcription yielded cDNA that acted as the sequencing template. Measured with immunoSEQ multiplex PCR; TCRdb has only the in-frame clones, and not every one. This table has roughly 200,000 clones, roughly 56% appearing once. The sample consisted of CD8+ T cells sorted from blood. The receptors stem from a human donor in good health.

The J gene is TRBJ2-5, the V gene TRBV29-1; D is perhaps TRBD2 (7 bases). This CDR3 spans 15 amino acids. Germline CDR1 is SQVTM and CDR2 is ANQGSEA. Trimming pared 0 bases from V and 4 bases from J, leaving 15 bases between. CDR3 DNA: TGCAGCGTTGAAGAGAGTCGGGGGGCTGGAGAGACCCAGTACTTC. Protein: CSVEESRGAGETQYF.

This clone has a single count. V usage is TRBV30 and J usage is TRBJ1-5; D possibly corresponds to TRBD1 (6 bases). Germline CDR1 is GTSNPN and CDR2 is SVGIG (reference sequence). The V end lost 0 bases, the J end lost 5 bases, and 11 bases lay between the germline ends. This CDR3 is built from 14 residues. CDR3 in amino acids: CAWSVTGGHQPQHF. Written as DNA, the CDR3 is TGTGCCTGGAGTGTAACCGGGGGCCATCAGCCCCAGCATTTT.

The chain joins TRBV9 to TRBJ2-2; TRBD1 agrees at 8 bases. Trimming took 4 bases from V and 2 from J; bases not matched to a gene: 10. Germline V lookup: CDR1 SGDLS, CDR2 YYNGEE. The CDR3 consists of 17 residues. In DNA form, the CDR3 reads TGTGCCAGCAGCCCGTCAGGGGGCTGGGGAAACACCGGGGAGCTGTTTTTT. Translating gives CASSPSGGWGNTGELFF.

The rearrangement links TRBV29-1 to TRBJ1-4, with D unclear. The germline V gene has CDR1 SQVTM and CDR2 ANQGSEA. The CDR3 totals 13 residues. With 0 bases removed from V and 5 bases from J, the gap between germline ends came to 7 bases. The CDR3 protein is CSVEDSPNEKLFF. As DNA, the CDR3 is TGCAGCGTTGAAGACAGCCCGAATGAAAAACTGTTTTTT.

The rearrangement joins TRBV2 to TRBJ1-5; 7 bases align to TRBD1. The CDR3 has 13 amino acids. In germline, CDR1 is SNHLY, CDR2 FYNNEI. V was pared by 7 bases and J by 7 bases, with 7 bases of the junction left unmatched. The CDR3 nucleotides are TGTGCCAGCAATACAGGGGAGGGACAGCCCCAGCATTTT. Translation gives CASNTGEGQPQHF.

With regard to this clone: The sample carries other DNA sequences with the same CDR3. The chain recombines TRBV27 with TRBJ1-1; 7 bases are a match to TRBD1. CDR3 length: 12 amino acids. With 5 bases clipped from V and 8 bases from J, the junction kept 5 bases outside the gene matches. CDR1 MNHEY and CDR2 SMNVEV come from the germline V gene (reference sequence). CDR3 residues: CASSLPGQEAFF. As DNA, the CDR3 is TGTGCCAGCAGTCTTCCGGGACAGGAAGCTTTCTTT.

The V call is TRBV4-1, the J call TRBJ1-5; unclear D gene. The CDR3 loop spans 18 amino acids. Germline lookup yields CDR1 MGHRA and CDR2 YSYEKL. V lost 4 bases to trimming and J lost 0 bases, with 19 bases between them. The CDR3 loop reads CASSPKTPDQISNQPQHF. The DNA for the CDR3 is TGCGCCAGCAGCCCGAAAACCCCTGATCAGATTAGCAATCAGCCCCAGCATTTT.

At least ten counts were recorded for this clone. CDR3 residues: CASSRLQGAIPYEQYF. DNA of the CDR3: TGTGCCAGCAGCCGACTACAGGGGGCGATCCCCTACGAGCAGTACTTC. This chain joins TRBV7-6 and TRBJ2-7, with TRBD1 matching over 9 bases. The CDR3 covers 16 residues. V gave up 5 bases and J gave up 2 bases; unmatched junction bases: 10. Germline values: CDR1 SGHVS, CDR2 FNYEAQ. Using reference TRBV7-6 and TRBJ2-7 for the parts outside the CDR3, the full variable domain is GAGVSQSPRYKVTKRGQDVALRCDPISGHVSLYWYRQALGQGPEFLTYFNYEAQQDKSGLPNDRFSAERPEGSISTLTIQRTEQRDSAMYRCASSRLQGAIPYEQYFGPGTRLTVT.

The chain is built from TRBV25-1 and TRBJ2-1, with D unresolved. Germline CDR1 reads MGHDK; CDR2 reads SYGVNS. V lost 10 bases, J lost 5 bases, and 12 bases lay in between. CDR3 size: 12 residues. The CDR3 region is CATRPYNNEQFF. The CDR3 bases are TGTGCCACCAGGCCTTACAACAATGAGCAGTTCTTC.

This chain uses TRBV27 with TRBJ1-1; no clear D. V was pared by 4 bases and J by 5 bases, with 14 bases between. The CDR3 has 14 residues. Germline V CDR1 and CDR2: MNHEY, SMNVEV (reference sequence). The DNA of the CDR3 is TGTGCCAGCAGTTGGGTCCGGGGAACAACTGAAGCTTTCTTT. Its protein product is CASSWVRGTTEAFF.

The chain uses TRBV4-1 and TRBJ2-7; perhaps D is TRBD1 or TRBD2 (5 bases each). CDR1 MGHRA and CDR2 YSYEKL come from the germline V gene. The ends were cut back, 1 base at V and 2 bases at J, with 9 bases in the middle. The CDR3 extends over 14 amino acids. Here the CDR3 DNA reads TGCGCCAGCAGCCAAGGGGACCAAGCCTACGAGCAGTACTTC. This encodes CASSQGDQAYEQYF.

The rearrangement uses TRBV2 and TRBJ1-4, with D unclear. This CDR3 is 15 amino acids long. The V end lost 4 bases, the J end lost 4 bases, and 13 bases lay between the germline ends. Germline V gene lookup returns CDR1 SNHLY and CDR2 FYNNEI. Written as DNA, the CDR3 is TGTGCCAGCAGTGGTTCGGTGGGGATTAATGAAAAACTGTTTTTT. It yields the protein CASSGSVGINEKLFF.

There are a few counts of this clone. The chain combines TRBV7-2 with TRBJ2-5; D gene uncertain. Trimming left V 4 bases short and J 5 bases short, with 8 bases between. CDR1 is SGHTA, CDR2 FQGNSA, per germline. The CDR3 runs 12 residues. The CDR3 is CASSSPLETQYF. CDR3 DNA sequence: TGTGCCAGCAGCTCCCCTCTTGAGACCCAGTACTTC.

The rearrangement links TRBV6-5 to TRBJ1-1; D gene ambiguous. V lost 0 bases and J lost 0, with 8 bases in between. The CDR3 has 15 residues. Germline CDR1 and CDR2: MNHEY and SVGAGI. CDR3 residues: CASSYSGSLNTEAFF. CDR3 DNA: TGTGCCAGCAGTTACTCGGGAAGCTTGAACACTGAAGCTTTCTTT.

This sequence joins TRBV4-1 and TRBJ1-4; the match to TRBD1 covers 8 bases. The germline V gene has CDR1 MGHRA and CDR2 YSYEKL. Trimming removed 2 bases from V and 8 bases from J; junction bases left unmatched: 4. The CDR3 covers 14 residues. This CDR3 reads CASSQNRGEEKLFF. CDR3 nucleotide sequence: TGCGCCAGCAGCCAAAACAGGGGGGAAGAAAAACTGTTTTTT.

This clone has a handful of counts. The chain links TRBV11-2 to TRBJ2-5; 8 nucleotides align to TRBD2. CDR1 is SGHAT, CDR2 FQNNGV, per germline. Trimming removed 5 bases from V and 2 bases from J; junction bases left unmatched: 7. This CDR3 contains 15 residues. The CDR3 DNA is TGTGCCAGCAGCCCCCCTTTAGCGGGGCAAGAGACCCAGTACTTC. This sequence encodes CASSPPLAGQETQYF.

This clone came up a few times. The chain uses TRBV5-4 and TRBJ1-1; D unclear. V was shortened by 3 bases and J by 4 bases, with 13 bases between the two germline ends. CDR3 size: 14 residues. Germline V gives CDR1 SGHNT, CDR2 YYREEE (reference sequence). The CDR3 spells CASSSPFVSTEAFF. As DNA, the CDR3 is TGTGCCAGCAGCTCCCCGTTTGTGTCCACTGAAGCTTTCTTT.

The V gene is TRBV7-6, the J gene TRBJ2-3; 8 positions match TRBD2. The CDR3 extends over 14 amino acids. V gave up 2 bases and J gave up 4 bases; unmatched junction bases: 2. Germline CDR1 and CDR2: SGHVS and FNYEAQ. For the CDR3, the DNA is TGTGCCAGCAGCTTAACACTAGCGGCAGATACGCAGTATTTT. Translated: CASSLTLAADTQYF.

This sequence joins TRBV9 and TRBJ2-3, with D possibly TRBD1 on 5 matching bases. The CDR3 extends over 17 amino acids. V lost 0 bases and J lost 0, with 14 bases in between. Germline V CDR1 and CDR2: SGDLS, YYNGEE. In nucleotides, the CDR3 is TGTGCCAGCAGCGTAGTGCCGACAGACGCTAGCACAGATACGCAGTATTTT. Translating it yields CASSVVPTDASTDTQYF.

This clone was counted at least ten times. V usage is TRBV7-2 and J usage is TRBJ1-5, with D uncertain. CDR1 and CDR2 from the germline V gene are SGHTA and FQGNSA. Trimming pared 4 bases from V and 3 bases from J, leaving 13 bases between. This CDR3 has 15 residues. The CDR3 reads CASSSVLTFNQPQHF. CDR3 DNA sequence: TGTGCCAGCAGCTCGGTCCTCACCTTCAATCAGCCCCAGCATTTT.

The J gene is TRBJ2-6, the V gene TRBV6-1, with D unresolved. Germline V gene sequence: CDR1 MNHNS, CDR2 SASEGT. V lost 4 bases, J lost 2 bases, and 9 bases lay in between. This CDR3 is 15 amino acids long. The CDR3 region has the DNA TGTGCCAGCAGTGCGACGGAGACTGGGGCCAACGTCCTGACTTTC. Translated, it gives CASSATETGANVLTF.

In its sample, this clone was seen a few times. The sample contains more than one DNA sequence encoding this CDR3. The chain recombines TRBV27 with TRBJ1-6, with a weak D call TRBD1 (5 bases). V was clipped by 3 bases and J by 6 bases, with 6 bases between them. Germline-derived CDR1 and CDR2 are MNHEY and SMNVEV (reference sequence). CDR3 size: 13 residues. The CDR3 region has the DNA TGTGCCAGCAGTTTGGGGCTTAATTCACCCCTCCACTTT. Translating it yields CASSLGLNSPLHF.